These 19 T cell receptor beta chains came from one sample sequenced in a study of blood T cell repertoires in COVID-19. Method: immunoSEQ multiplex PCR; TCRdb's copy keeps in-frame clones and lacks some. The sample holds tens of thousands of clones, roughly 81% seen once. Sequencing used peripheral blood. These receptors came from an older man with acute or convalescent COVID-19.

CDR3 in DNA: TGCGCCAGCAGCTTGGTCCTACTAGCGGGGGGGACAATGGATACGCAGTATTTT. Translating it yields CASSLVLLAGGTMDTQYF. The chain employs TRBV5-1 and TRBJ2-3; 13 bases are a match to TRBD2. This CDR3 contains 18 residues. Germline-derived CDR1 and CDR2 are SGHRS and YFSETQ. The ends lost 0 bases at V and 6 bases at J; junction bases unmatched: 10.

The chain links TRBV5-4 to TRBJ2-5; 7 bases fit TRBD2. The length of the CDR3 is 14 residues. With 4 bases clipped from V and 2 bases from J, the junction kept 5 bases outside the gene matches. CDR1 and CDR2 (germline): SGHNT, YYREEE (reference sequence). This CDR3 is CASSLASGQETQYF. As DNA, the CDR3 is TGTGCCAGCAGCCTCGCTAGCGGACAAGAGACCCAGTACTTC.

The chain is built from TRBV13 and TRBJ2-7; 10 bases align to TRBD2. V was clipped by 4 bases and J by 3 bases; unmatched bases: 6. The CDR3 runs 15 residues. From germline, CDR1 is PRHDT and CDR2 FYEKMQ (reference sequence). The CDR3 DNA reads TGTGCCAGCAGCTATGGGACTAGCGCTTACTACGAGCAGTACTTC. It codes for CASSYGTSAYYEQYF.

This clone was seen only once. The chain couples TRBV7-8 to TRBJ1-4; D gene unclear. The CDR3 length is 13 residues. With 0 bases removed from V and 7 bases from J, the gap between germline ends came to 6 bases. Looked up from germline, CDR1 is SGHVS and CDR2 is FQNEAQ. The DNA of the CDR3 is TGTGCCAGCAGCTTAGCGCCTACTGAAAAACTGTTTTTT. Translation gives CASSLAPTEKLFF.

The CDR3 sequence is CASSTNRGPNEKLFF. Written as DNA, the CDR3 is TGTGCCAGCAGTACAAACAGGGGGCCTAATGAAAAACTGTTTTTT. This chain connects TRBV2 to TRBJ1-4, with 9 bases matching TRBD1. The CDR3 is made up of 15 amino acids. The germline V gene has CDR1 SNHLY and CDR2 FYNNEI. Germline trimming cut 5 bases from V and 3 bases from J; bases unmatched to any gene: 4.

The chain recombines TRBV5-1 with TRBJ2-3, with D possibly matching TRBD1 (5 bases). The V end lost 1 base, the J end lost 2 bases, and 14 bases lay between the germline ends. Germline assignment: CDR1 SGHRS and CDR2 YFSETQ. The CDR3 extends over 16 amino acids. Here the CDR3 reads CASSLWTRHPTDTQYF. The CDR3 nucleotides are TGCGCCAGCAGCTTGTGGACACGGCACCCCACAGATACGCAGTATTTT.

The chain recombines TRBV29-1 with TRBJ2-7, with 8 nucleotides matching TRBD2. The CDR3 runs 13 residues. V lost 5 bases to trimming and J lost 1 base; unmatched junction nucleotides: 4. CDR1 is SQVTM, CDR2 ANQGSEA, per germline. The CDR3 DNA reads as TGCAGCGTTCGGATAGCGGGGTCCTACGAGCAGTACTTC. Residues: CSVRIAGSYEQYF.

This chain connects TRBV5-6 to TRBJ2-1; 11 bases map to TRBD2. The V and J ends lost 3 bases and 0 bases, in that order; junction bases with no gene match: 8. This CDR3 contains 18 residues. CDR1 and CDR2 from the germline V gene are SGHDT and YYEEEE. The CDR3 region has the DNA TGTGCCAGCAGCTGGATGACTAGCGGGGTAAGCTCCTACAATGAGCAGTTCTTC. Amino acid sequence: CASSWMTSGVSSYNEQFF.

The chain has TRBV9 and TRBJ1-1; D call uncertain. Germline lookup yields CDR1 SGDLS and CDR2 YYNGEE. Trimming removed 0 bases from V and 3 bases from J, with 15 bases in between. The CDR3 is 16 residues long. CDR3: CASSVVGGYTDTEAFF. For the CDR3, the DNA is TGTGCCAGCAGCGTAGTCGGAGGGTACACAGACACTGAAGCTTTCTTT.

This clone was counted a few times. The chain couples TRBV7-9 to TRBJ1-4; D is unresolved. This CDR3 contains 12 residues. Germline V gene lookup returns CDR1 SEHNR and CDR2 FQNEAQ (reference sequence). Trimming took 5 bases from V and 11 from J, leaving 12 bases between them. The CDR3 loop reads CASSRGKSKLFF. The CDR3, as DNA: TGTGCCAGCAGCCGAGGGAAGTCCAAACTGTTTTTT.

This clone turned up a few times. V and J are TRBV14 and TRBJ2-7, with 11 bases lining up with TRBD1. This CDR3 is 15 amino acids long. Per the germline V gene, CDR1 is SGHDN and CDR2 is FVKESK. Losses at the gene ends were 5 bases for V and 6 bases for J; bases not matched to a gene: 9. CDR3 bases: TGTGCCAGCAGCGCCTTAGGACAGGGGGCCGGCGAGCAGTACTTC. Its translation is CASSALGQGAGEQYF.

V usage is TRBV2 and J usage is TRBJ1-6, with TRBD1 as a possible D gene (5 bases). Deletions cut 6 bases from V and 9 bases from J, with 9 bases between. Germline V gives CDR1 SNHLY, CDR2 FYNNEI. This CDR3 has 12 amino acids. The CDR3 spells CASRQGSSPLHF. In nucleotides, the CDR3 is TGTGCCAGCAGGCAGGGAAGTTCACCCCTCCACTTT.

At least ten counts were recorded for this clone. The J gene is TRBJ1-4, the V gene TRBV6-6; TRBD1 agrees at 7 bases. V shed 2 bases and J 2 bases; nucleotides not matched to a gene: 2. The germline gives CDR1 MNHNY, CDR2 SVGAGI (reference sequence). The CDR3 totals 15 residues. The chain's CDR3 is CASSYPGQTNEKLFF. The DNA for the CDR3 is TGTGCCAGCAGTTACCCGGGACAGACTAATGAAAAACTGTTTTTT.

The chain employs TRBV6-1 and TRBJ2-3; D call uncertain. V dropped 1 base and J dropped 5 bases, with 7 bases sitting between them. Per germline, CDR1 MNHNS and CDR2 SASEGT. The CDR3 is made up of 13 amino acids. For the CDR3, the DNA is TGTGCCAGCAGTGAAGTTCCACTAGATACGCAGTATTTT. It encodes CASSEVPLDTQYF.

This chain joins TRBV7-3 and TRBJ2-1, with 8 bases identical to TRBD2. Unmatched junction bases numbered 5, after V lost 4 bases and J lost 0 bases. Germline-derived CDR1 and CDR2 are SGHTA and FQGTGA. This CDR3 comprises 16 residues. CDR3 coding DNA: TGTGCCAGCAGCTCCCGGGGGGGAAGCTCCTACAATGAGCAGTTCTTC. It encodes CASSSRGGSSYNEQFF.

V gene TRBV3-1 (or the pseudogene TRBV3-2) combines with J gene TRBJ1-2, with TRBD1 as a possible D gene (5 bases). The V gene lost 4 bases and the J gene lost 4 bases, with 7 bases spanning the gap. From germline, CDR1 is LGHDT and CDR2 YNNKEL (reference sequence). The CDR3 is made up of 12 amino acids. The CDR3 DNA follows: TGTGCCAGCAGCCCAGGGATCTATGGCTACACCTTC. Encoded protein: CASSPGIYGYTF.

Here the CDR3 reads CASQGYSGNTIYF. CDR3 bases: TGTGCCAGCCAGGGATACTCTGGAAACACCATATATTTT. The chain combines TRBV11-1 with TRBJ1-3, with D possibly being TRBD1 (5 bases). V was shortened by 8 bases and J by 0 bases, with 8 bases between the two germline ends. Germline V lookup: CDR1 SGHAT, CDR2 FQDESV (reference sequence). The CDR3 spans 13 residues.

CDR3 DNA sequence: TGCGCCAGCAGCCAACCTAAGACAGGGAACAATAATTCACCCCTCCACTTT. Amino acid sequence: CASSQPKTGNNNSPLHF. The chain has TRBV4-1 and TRBJ1-6, with 7 bases lining up with TRBD1. This CDR3 has 17 amino acids. From germline, CDR1 is MGHRA and CDR2 YSYEKL. With 2 bases clipped from V and 5 bases from J, the junction kept 9 bases outside the gene matches.

V and J are TRBV7-6 and TRBJ2-1; D gene unclear. V dropped 5 bases and J dropped 0 bases, with 14 bases sitting between them. This CDR3 spans 16 amino acids. CDR1 is SGHVS, CDR2 FNYEAQ, per germline. CDR3 bases: TGTGCCAGCAGCCATCGCCCGCCTAGCTCCTACAATGAGCAGTTCTTC. Protein product: CASSHRPPSSYNEQFF. Looking up the rest from reference TRBV7-6 and TRBJ2-1 gives the full variable domain: GAGVSQSPRYKVTKRGQDVALRCDPISGHVSLYWYRQALGQGPEFLTYFNYEAQQDKSGLPNDRFSAERPEGSISTLTIQRTEQRDSAMYRCASSHRPPSSYNEQFFGPGTRLTVL.